This T cell receptor (beta chain) appears in the sequencing data of a study of identical twins. TCRdb called the 5' RACE reads again in MiXCR, with one record for every CDR3 protein. The sample records around 1.7 million distinct CDR3 sequences, under 35% being singletons. V lost 2 bases and J 6 bases, leaving 13 bases between the germline ends. The germline V gene has CDR1 SGHRS and CDR2 YFSETQ. CDR3 size: 14 residues. This chain uses TRBV5-1 with TRBJ2-3; TRBD2 might be the D (6 bases). The TCR comes from a newborn girl in good health. The sequencing input was cord blood. This CDR3 reads CASSFRGTPDTQYF. CDR3 sequence (DNA): TGCGCCAGCAGCTTTCGGGGGACTCCGGATACGCAGTATTTT.